The entry below describes one T cell receptor (beta chain). What it binds is not known. The junction differs from germline at one of its ends, possibly a read error. The researchers obtained blood RNA from unsorted whole blood and also extracted germline DNA. This sample was included in a study of tumor-infiltrating lymphocytes in primary liver carcinoma. The CDR3 runs to 14 residues. Per the germline V gene, CDR1 is SGHAT and CDR2 is FQNNGV. Study-level points and caveats: Lesser overlap characterized tumor-adjacent and tumor-blood pairs relative to tumor region pairs.

Reverse transcription of about 500 ng total RNA with a constant-region primer produced TCR beta cDNA. The TCR beta library was amplified through three nested multiplex PCR rounds in a modified ARM-PCR procedure. TRBV1-TRBV30 forward and Cbeta reverse primers drove the first two roughly 9-cycle rounds. From the multiplex PCR reads, TCRdb called clonotypes with MiXCR, one entry per CDR3 protein. Of hundreds of thousands of distinct CDR3 sequences in the sample, nearly 60% were seen once. This TCR was sampled from a woman aged 25 to 39 with primary liver carcinoma and hepatitis B virus infection. Sequenced material: peripheral blood. The chain joins TRBV11-2 to TRBJ2-7; D not resolved. The CDR3 is CVSSTSLASYEQYF. The CDR3 DNA follows: TGTGTCAGCAGCACCAGTCTCGCCTCCTACGAGCAGTACTTC.